This T cell receptor beta chain was captured by sequencing in a study of T cells expressing NK-cell markers. Reprocessing the 5' RACE reads, TCRdb reports a single entry for every CDR3 protein and omits DNA. Its table records about 550,000 distinct CDR3 sequences. The CDR3 runs to 14 residues. Looked up from germline, CDR1 is SEHNR and CDR2 is FQNEAQ (reference sequence). The sequencing input was blood T cells: a sorted CD56 or NKG2C T cell subset, CD4+ or CD8+ T cells, or bulk PBMC T cells (not recorded which). The chain recombines TRBV7-9 with TRBJ1-2; TCRdb's D call, TRBD1, is unchecked because there is no DNA. This clonotype was obtained from a man aged 18-30 years in good health. The CDR3 protein is CASSLSGTNYGYTF. Full variable domain (missing parts from reference TRBV7-9 and TRBJ1-2): DTGVSQNPRHKITKRGQNVTFRCDPISEHNRLYWYRQTLGQGPEFLTYFQNEAQLEKSRLLSDRFSAERPKGSFSTLEIQRTEQGDSAMYLCASSLSGTNYGYTFGSGTRLTVV.